This TCR beta chain is from a study of T cell changes during pregnancy in multiple sclerosis. The assay was immunoSEQ multiplex PCR, and TCRdb's table has in-frame clones only and misses some. The data hold 55,000 to 70,000 clones, with roughly nine tenths observed a single time. Sequences were derived from CD4+ T cells from peripheral blood mononuclear cells, sampled in the third trimester of pregnancy. The clonotype originates from a female donor with multiple sclerosis, enrolled in a pregnancy study.

The CDR3 reads CASSSQSNQPQHF. DNA of the CDR3: TGTGCCAGCAGCTCCCAGTCGAATCAGCCCCAGCATTTT. This rearrangement joins TRBV11-1 to TRBJ1-5, with D unresolved. The CDR3 is 13 residues long. Trimming stripped 4 bases from V and 4 bases from J, with 8 bases between. From germline, CDR1 is SGHAT and CDR2 FQDESV (reference sequence).